The entry that follows covers one T cell receptor beta chain sequence. Antigen unknown. This sample includes further DNA sequences coding for the same CDR3. Assay used: immunoSEQ multiplex PCR; TCRdb lists only in-frame clones, some missing. In the table there are under 25,000 clones, approximately 72% of which are singletons. This sample was included in a study of CD4 T cells in relation to SARS-CoV-2 and coronaviruses. The unexposed donors gave CD4+ T cells in 2011-2018, prior to COVID-19. The cells were cultured for over eight days before CD4+ T cells were isolated. V dropped 3 bases and J dropped 4 bases, with 1 base sitting between them. The germline V gene encodes CDR1 SNHLY and CDR2 FYNNEI. The CDR3 has 10 residues.

The chain couples TRBV2 to TRBJ2-7; no clear D. This receptor was identified in a human donor in good health. The sample taken for sequencing was CD4+ T cells from PBMCs, cultured in vitro. CDR3 in amino acids: CASSEYEQYF. The CDR3 DNA reads TGTGCCAGCAGTGAGTACGAGCAGTACTTC.